This T cell receptor (beta chain) was sequenced during a study of T cell responses to AZD1222 COVID-19 vaccine. Worth noting for this clone: Its antigen is unidentified.

Study-level findings and limits: There were repertoire samples only from the period after the peak T cell response. White British people made up most donors, females outnumbered males, and clonal diversity was possibly underestimated. Only a handful of AZD1222 recipients were seropositive at baseline.

V was clipped by 3 bases and J by 3 bases; unmatched bases: 9. This CDR3 is 17 amino acids long. CDR1 MNHNS and CDR2 SASEGT come from the germline V gene. TCRdb keeps only in-frame clones here, not all; method: immunoSEQ multiplex PCR. The sample lists about 150,000 clones, about nine tenths occurring once. The sample here was peripheral blood, taken on day 0 of MenACWY control vaccination. This clonotype originated in an adult in good health. The chain uses TRBV6-1 and TRBJ2-2, with 8 bases fitting TRBD2. CDR3 in DNA: TGTGCCAGCAGTGATACAGCCGGGACTAGTTACACCGGGGAGCTGTTTTTT. Protein sequence: CASSDTAGTSYTGELFF.